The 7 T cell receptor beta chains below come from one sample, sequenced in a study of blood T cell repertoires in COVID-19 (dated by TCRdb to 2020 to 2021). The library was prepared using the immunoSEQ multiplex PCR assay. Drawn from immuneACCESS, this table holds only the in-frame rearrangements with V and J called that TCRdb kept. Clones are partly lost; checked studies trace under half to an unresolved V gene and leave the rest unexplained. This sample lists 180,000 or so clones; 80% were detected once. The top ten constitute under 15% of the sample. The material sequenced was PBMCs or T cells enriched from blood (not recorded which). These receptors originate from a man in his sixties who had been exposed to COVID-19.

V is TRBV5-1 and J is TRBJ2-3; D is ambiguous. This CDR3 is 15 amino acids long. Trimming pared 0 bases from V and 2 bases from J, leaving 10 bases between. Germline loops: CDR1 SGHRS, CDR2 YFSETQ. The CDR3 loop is CASSLATGVTDTQYF. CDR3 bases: TGCGCCAGCAGCTTGGCCACGGGTGTCACAGATACGCAGTATTTT.

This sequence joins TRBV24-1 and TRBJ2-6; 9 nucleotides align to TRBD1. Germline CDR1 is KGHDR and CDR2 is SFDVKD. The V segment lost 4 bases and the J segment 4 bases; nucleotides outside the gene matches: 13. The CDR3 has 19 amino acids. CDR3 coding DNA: TGTGCCACCAGTGAGGCGGGGCGGACAGGGGCGCCCGGGGCCAACGTCCTGACTTTC. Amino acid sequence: CATSEAGRTGAPGANVLTF.

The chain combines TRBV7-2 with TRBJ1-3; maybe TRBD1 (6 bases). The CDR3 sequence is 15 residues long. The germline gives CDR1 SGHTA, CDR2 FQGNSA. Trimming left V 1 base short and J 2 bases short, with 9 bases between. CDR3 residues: CASSLGAGAGNTIYF. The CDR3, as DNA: TGTGCCAGCAGCTTAGGGGCAGGGGCTGGAAACACCATATATTTT.

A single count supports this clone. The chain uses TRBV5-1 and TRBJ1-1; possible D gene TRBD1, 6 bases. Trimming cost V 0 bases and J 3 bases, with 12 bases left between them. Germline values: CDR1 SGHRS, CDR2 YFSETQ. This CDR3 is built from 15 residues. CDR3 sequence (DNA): TGCGCCAGCAGCTTGGAACCCCCAGGGGACACTGAAGCTTTCTTT. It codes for CASSLEPPGDTEAFF.

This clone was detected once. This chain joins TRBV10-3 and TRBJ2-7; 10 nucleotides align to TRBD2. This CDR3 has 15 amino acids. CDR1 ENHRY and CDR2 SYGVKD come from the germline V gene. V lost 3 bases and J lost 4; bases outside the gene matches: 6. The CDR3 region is CAISDPRTSGYEQYF. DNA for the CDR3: TGTGCCATCAGTGACCCTCGGACTAGCGGATACGAGCAGTACTTC.

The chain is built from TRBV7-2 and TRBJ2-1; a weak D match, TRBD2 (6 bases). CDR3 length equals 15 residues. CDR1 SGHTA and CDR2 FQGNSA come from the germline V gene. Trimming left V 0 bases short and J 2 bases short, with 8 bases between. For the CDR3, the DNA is TGTGCCAGCAGCTTAGCGGGAGGAACCTACAATGAGCAGTTCTTC. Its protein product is CASSLAGGTYNEQFF. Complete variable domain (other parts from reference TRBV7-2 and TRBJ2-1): GAGVSQSPSNKVTEKGKDVELRCDPISGHTALYWYRQSLGQGLEFLIYFQGNSAPDKSGLPSDRFSAERTGGSVSTLTIQRTQQEDSAVYLCASSLAGGTYNEQFFGPGTRLTVL.

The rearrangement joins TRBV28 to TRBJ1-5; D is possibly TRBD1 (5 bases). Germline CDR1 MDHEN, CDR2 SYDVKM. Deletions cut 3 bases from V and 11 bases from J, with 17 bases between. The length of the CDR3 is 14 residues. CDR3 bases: TGTGCCAGCAGTTTGGCGGGGGGTCTCAGGGCCCAGCATTTT. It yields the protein CASSLAGGLRAQHF.